The T cell receptor (beta chain) under discussion was sequenced for a study of T cells in Graves' hyperthyroidism and ophthalmopathy. Study-wide results and caveats: Ophthalmopathy cases were set apart from stable hyperthyroidism by a 13 V-J model.

The table lists this clonotype with many counts. The antigen is undetermined. Germline loops: CDR1 LGHDT, CDR2 YNNKEL (reference sequence). The CDR3 covers 12 residues. V dropped 2 bases and J dropped 6 bases, with 8 bases sitting between them. Fresh peripheral blood, 7.5 to 10 ml, was the source of the PBMCs. Regions amplified from RNA transcripts were the TCR beta CDR3 regions. HTBI primers were the set used in a first-round RT-PCR of the TCR CDR3. TCRdb independently ran MiXCR on the multiplex PCR reads; one entry per CDR3 protein. Among around 600,000 distinct CDR3 sequences listed, 13% to 15% were seen once.

The rearrangement links TRBV3-1 to TRBJ2-7; a possible D gene is TRBD1 (5 bases). The specimen was blood. This TCR came from a woman aged 50 to 60 with Graves' ophthalmopathy. In nucleotides, the CDR3 is TGTGCCAGCAGCCAAAGGGGCGGCGAGCAGTACTTC. Protein: CASSQRGGEQYF.